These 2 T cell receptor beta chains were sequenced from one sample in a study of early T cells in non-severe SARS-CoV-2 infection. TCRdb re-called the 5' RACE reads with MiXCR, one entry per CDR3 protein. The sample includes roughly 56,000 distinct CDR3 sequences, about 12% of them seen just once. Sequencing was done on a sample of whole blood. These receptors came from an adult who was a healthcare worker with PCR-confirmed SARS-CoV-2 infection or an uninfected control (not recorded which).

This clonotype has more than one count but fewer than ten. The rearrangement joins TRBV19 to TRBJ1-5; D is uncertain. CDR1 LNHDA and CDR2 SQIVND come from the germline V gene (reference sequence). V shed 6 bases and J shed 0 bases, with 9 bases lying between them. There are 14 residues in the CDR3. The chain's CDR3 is CASSNWGSNQPQHF. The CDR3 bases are TGTGCCAGTAGCAATTGGGGTAGCAATCAGCCCCAGCATTTT.

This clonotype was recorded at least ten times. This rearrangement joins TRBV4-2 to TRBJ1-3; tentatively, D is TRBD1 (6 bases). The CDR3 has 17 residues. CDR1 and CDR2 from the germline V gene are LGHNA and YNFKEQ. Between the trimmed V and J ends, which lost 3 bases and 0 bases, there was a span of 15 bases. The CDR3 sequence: CASSQSQGGLSGNTIYF. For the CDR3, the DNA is TGTGCCAGCAGCCAGTCACAGGGAGGACTCTCTGGAAACACCATATATTTT.